Here is one TCR beta chain with its context. The CDR3 covers 14 residues. This entry is derived from a study of blood T cell repertoires in COVID-19. Study-wide background: Material from acute and convalescent COVID-19 was sourced from the United States, Italy and Spain.

The authors' processing: It was from reference gene primer amplification that nucleated cell counts were estimated. The table came from immunoSEQ multiplex PCR; TCRdb's copy has only in-frame clones and leaves some out. V and J calls and clone size follow that table, whereas D and trimming were derived from the DNA. The table includes 200,000 to 300,000 clones, 88% detected once. Sequences were obtained from peripheral blood. This clonotype was sampled from a human donor in a cohort sampled during active COVID-19. The rearrangement uses TRBV21-1 and TRBJ2-1; TRBD1, the table's D call, lacks a check against the DNA. TRBV21-1 is described as a pseudogene. The chain's CDR3 is CASSNIHRGGEQFF. CDR3 in DNA: TGTGCCAGCAGCAATATCCACAGGGGTGGTGAGCAGTTCTTC.